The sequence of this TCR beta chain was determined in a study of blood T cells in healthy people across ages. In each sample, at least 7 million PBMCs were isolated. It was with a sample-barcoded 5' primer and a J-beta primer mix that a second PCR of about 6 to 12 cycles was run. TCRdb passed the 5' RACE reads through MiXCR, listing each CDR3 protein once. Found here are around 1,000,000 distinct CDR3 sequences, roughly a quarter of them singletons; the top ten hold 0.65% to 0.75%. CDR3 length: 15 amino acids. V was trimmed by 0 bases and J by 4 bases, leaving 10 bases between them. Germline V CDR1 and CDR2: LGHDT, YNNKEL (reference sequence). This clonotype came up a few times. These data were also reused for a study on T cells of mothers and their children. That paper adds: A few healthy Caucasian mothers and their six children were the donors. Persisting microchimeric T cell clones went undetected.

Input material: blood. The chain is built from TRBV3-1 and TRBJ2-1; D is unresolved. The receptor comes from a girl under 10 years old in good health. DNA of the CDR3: TGTGCCAGCAGCCAAGAGTTGGGCAGTTACAATGAGCAGTTCTTC. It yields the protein CASSQELGSYNEQFF.